A selection of T cell receptor beta chains follows, all from one sample in a study of T cells in localized non-small cell lung cancer. Clones were read by immunoSEQ multiplex PCR, and TCRdb kept only the in-frame ones, dropping some. The profile shows about 2,400 clones, around 21% of them singletons. Sequencing was performed on lung tumor tissue, taken before any cancer treatment. Every receptor here comes from a male donor older than 55 with stage I lung adenocarcinoma. CDR3s include the opening cysteine and the closing phenylalanine or tryptophan. The D gene is left open where the match is weak. The listing skips clone size in some rows; elsewhere it reads once, few, many or a size class.

j_call,d_call,v_call,clone_size,cdr3_nt,cdr3_aa
TRBJ1-1,-,TRBV14,-,TGTGCCAGCAGCCAAGTCAGGGCGACTGAAGCTTTCTTT,CASSQVRATEAFF
TRBJ2-2,-,TRBV12-5,-,TGTGCTAGTGGTTTGGGGTGGTTTCAGGCCGGGGAGCTGTTTTTT,CASGLGWFQAGELFF
TRBJ1-1,-,TRBV28,medium-sized,TGTGCCAGCAGGGGGGCCACAACCACTGAAGCTTTCTTT,CASRGATTTEAFF
TRBJ2-7,TRBD2,TRBV6-8,-,TGTGCCAGCAGTCTAGCGGGAGGGTACGAGCAGTACTTC,CASSLAGGYEQYF
TRBJ2-2,-,TRBV5-1,-,TGCGCCAGCAGCTTGCGGCTACAATCGGGGCCCGGGGAGCTGTTTTTT,CASSLRLQSGPGELFF
TRBJ1-4,TRBD1,TRBV18,few,TGTGCCAGCTCGACGGGACAGGGTGATGAAAAACTGTTTTTT,CASSTGQGDEKLFF
TRBJ1-4,TRBD1,TRBV30,-,TGTGCCTGGAGCCAACCGGGACAGGGGTTTGAAAAACTGTTTTTT,CAWSQPGQGFEKLFF
TRBJ1-1,TRBD1,TRBV5-1,-,TGCGCCAGCGCACGGGGACAGCCCAACACTGAAGCTTTCTTT,CASARGQPNTEAFF
TRBJ2-1,-,TRBV6-8,-,TGTGCCAGCACCGAGATTCGGGGTGAGCAGTTCTTC,CASTEIRGEQFF
TRBJ2-7,-,TRBV30,-,TGTGCCTGGAGTGTGACGAGCTCCTACGAGCAGTACTTC,CAWSVTSSYEQYF